This T cell receptor beta chain comes out of a study of blood T cell repertoires in COVID-19. TCRdb keeps only in-frame clones here, not all; method: immunoSEQ multiplex PCR. The repertoire holds around 250,000 clones, with 85% to 90% as singletons. The study drew participants aged about 18 to 89 years from roughly 25 US areas. This CDR3 contains 16 residues. V was pared by 2 bases and J by 6 bases, with 4 bases of the junction left unmatched. Germline V CDR1 and CDR2: LGHDT, YNNKEL (reference sequence). This clone was recorded a few times. Material: PBMCs or T cells enriched from blood (not recorded which). The clonotype comes from a man between 18 and 35 years old who had recovered from COVID-19. The chain combines TRBV3-1 (or the pseudogene TRBV3-2) with TRBJ2-2; 12 nucleotides line up with TRBD2. In DNA form, the CDR3 reads TGTGCCAGCAGCCAATACACTAGCGGGAGGCCCGGGGAGCTGTTTTTT. It is translated as CASSQYTSGRPGELFF.